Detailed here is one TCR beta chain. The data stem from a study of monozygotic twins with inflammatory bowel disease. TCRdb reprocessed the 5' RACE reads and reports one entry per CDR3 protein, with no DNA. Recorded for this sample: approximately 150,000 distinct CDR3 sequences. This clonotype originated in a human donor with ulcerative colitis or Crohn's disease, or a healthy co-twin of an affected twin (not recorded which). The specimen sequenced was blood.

CDR3 residues: CASALTDRGLNSPLHF. This rearrangement joins TRBV12-3 or TRBV12-4 to TRBJ1-6; checking the TCRdb D call of TRBD1 is not possible without DNA. CDR3 length equals 16 residues.